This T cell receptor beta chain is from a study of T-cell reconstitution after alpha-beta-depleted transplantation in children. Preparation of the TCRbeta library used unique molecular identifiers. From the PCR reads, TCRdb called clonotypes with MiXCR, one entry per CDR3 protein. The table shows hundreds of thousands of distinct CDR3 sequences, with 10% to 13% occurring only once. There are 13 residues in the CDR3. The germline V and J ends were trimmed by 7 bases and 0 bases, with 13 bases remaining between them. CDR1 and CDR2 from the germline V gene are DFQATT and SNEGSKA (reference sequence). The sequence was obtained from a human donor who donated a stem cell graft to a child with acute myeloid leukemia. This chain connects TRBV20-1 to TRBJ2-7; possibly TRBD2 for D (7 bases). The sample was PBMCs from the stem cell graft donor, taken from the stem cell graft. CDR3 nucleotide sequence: TGCAGTGGTCGCGGGGGCTTCTCCTACGAGCAGTACTTC. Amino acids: CSGRGGFSYEQYF.